Presented here are 21 T cell receptor beta chains from one specimen sequenced in a study of blood T cell repertoires in COVID-19. The assay was immunoSEQ multiplex PCR, and TCRdb's table has in-frame clones only and misses some. The sample has around 230,000 clones; about 83% are singletons. Sequenced sample: peripheral blood. The receptors were sampled from a woman in her 50s with acute or convalescent COVID-19.

The chain carries TRBV21-1 and TRBJ1-4; the table's D gene call, TRBD1, was not cross checked with the DNA. TRBV21-1 constitutes a pseudogene. The CDR3 loop spans 14 amino acids. CDR3 residues: CASSNGTANEKLFF. The CDR3 coding sequence is TGTGCCAGCAGCAACGGGACAGCTAATGAAAAACTGTTTTTT.

This sequence joins TRBV2 and TRBJ2-3; 7 nucleotides agree with TRBD1. In germline, CDR1 is SNHLY, CDR2 FYNNEI. The CDR3 sequence is 14 residues long. J lost 4 bases, V lost 3 bases, and 4 bases had no gene match. The CDR3 bases are TGTGCCAGCAGTGACAGCCAGGGGGCAGATACGCAGTATTTT. Amino acid sequence: CASSDSQGADTQYF.

V and J are TRBV7-9 and TRBJ2-5, with TRBD1 matching 11 bases. CDR3 length: 14 residues. The germline gives CDR1 SEHNR, CDR2 FQNEAQ (reference sequence). V lost 4 bases to trimming and J lost 3 bases; unmatched junction nucleotides: 1. Here the CDR3 DNA reads TGTGCCAGCAGCTCGGGACAGGGGGAAGAGACCCAGTACTTC. Protein sequence: CASSSGQGEETQYF.

This clone appeared a single time. The chain employs TRBV11-3 and TRBJ2-3, with TRBD2 matching over 7 bases. The germline CDR1 and CDR2 sequences are SGHNT and YENEEA. The V segment lost 0 bases and the J segment 5 bases; nucleotides outside the gene matches: 5. The CDR3 length is 15 residues. CDR3 nucleotide sequence: TGTGCCAGCAGCTTAGATGGCGGGAGTTTAGATACGCAGTATTTT. Residues: CASSLDGGSLDTQYF.

This clone was detected a few times. This rearrangement joins TRBV2 to TRBJ2-1; possible D gene TRBD2, 5 bases. The CDR3 has 13 amino acids. V lost 6 bases to trimming and J lost 8 bases, with 14 bases between them. Germline V gene data show CDR1 as SNHLY and CDR2 as FYNNEI. The CDR3 sequence is CASRFSLGDEQFF. CDR3 DNA sequence: TGTGCCAGCAGATTTTCCTTGGGAGATGAGCAGTTCTTC.

The J gene is TRBJ1-1, the V gene TRBV10-2, with D possibly being TRBD1 (5 bases). From germline, CDR1 is WSHSY and CDR2 SAAADI. The ends were cut back, 8 bases at V and 7 bases at J, with 14 bases in the middle. The CDR3 is 12 residues long. In DNA form, the CDR3 reads TGCGCCAGCTGGGAGGGGAGGGGTGAAGCTTTCTTT. Its protein product is CASWEGRGEAFF.

V and J are TRBV5-1 and TRBJ2-5, with a weak D call TRBD2 (6 bases). The length of the CDR3 is 14 residues. Germline CDR1 SGHRS, CDR2 YFSETQ. V gave up 0 bases and J gave up 3 bases, with 9 bases separating them. The DNA of the CDR3 is TGCGCCAGCAGCTTGGCCGCTAGCGAAGAGACCCAGTACTTC. Residues: CASSLAASEETQYF.

The rearrangement links TRBV7-9 to TRBJ1-3, with D tentatively TRBD1 (6 bases). CDR1 is SEHNR and CDR2 is FQNEAQ in the germline V gene (reference sequence). The CDR3 runs to 15 residues. V was clipped by 1 base and J by 3 bases, with 10 bases between them. This CDR3 is CASSLGQAGGNTIYF. The CDR3 nucleotides are TGTGCCAGCAGCTTAGGACAGGCCGGTGGAAACACCATATATTTT.

The chain employs TRBV3-1 (or the pseudogene TRBV3-2) and TRBJ2-5, with 10 bases lining up with TRBD2. The germline V gene encodes CDR1 LGHDT and CDR2 YNNKEL (reference sequence). The CDR3 length is 14 residues. After removal of 3 bases from V and 3 bases from J, the junction contained 1 base not matched to a gene. The chain's CDR3 is CASSHLAGEETQYF. The CDR3 region has the DNA TGTGCCAGCAGCCACCTAGCGGGAGAAGAGACCCAGTACTTC.

The chain employs TRBV6-6 and TRBJ2-5; 7 nucleotides align to TRBD1. Germline lookup yields CDR1 MNHNY and CDR2 SVGAGI (reference sequence). V shed 5 bases, J shed 0 bases, and the junction held 6 bases outside the gene matches. There are 15 residues in the CDR3. DNA for the CDR3: TGTGCCAGCAGTACTCGGACAGGACACCAAGAGACCCAGTACTTC. It translates to CASSTRTGHQETQYF.

As for this clone: A junction end diverges from the germline sequence, so it may reflect a read error. The chain recombines TRBV6-5 with TRBJ2-5; D call uncertain. The CDR3 is made up of 13 amino acids. Germline V CDR1 and CDR2: MNHEY, SVGAGI. CDR3 amino acids: CASSDSLIETQYF. CDR3 DNA sequence: TGTGCCAGCAGTGACTCACTCATCGAGACCCAGTACTTC.

The chain carries TRBV11-3 and TRBJ1-1, with TRBD1 matching over 7 bases. Germline V gene lookup returns CDR1 SGHNT and CDR2 YENEEA. The ends lost 7 bases at V and 0 bases at J; junction bases unmatched: 5. This CDR3 comprises 14 residues. This chain's CDR3 is CASNKGQMNTEAFF. DNA of the CDR3: TGTGCCAGCAACAAGGGACAGATGAACACTGAAGCTTTCTTT. The full variable domain, in which reference TRBV11-3 and TRBJ1-1 provide the parts outside the CDR3, is EAGVVQSPRYKIIEKKQPVAFWCNPISGHNTLYWYLQNLGQGPELLIRYENEEAVDDSQLPKDRFSAERLKGVDSTLKIQPAELGDSAVYLCASNKGQMNTEAFFGQGTRLTVV.

V usage is TRBV20-1 and J usage is TRBJ1-1; unclear D gene. Trimming removed 5 bases from V and 1 base from J, with 5 bases in between. Per germline, CDR1 DFQATT and CDR2 SNEGSKA (reference sequence). CDR3 length equals 11 residues. CDR3 sequence: CSAQSNTEAFF. CDR3 coding DNA: TGCAGTGCTCAATCGAACACTGAAGCTTTCTTT.

This chain uses TRBV27 with TRBJ2-3; D unresolved. Germline CDR1 reads MNHEY; CDR2 reads SMNVEV (reference sequence). Trimming left V 2 bases short and J 0 bases short, with 9 bases between. The CDR3 is 15 residues long. CDR3 amino acids: CASSLRAPSTDTQYF. The CDR3 bases are TGTGCCAGCAGTTTACGAGCGCCTAGCACAGATACGCAGTATTTT.

The rearrangement links TRBV27 to TRBJ1-2, with TRBD1 matching over 8 bases. V trimming: 9 bases; J trimming: 8 bases; junction bases outside the gene matches: 11. The germline gives CDR1 MNHEY, CDR2 SMNVEV (reference sequence). There are 13 residues in the CDR3. The CDR3 nucleotides are TGTGCCAGTTCGAAGGTGGCAGGGGGCGGCTACACCTTC. Translating gives CASSKVAGGGYTF.

The chain joins TRBV5-4 to TRBJ2-5, with D perhaps matching TRBD2 (5 bases). Germline CDR1 reads SGHNT; CDR2 reads YYREEE (reference sequence). The CDR3 runs 14 residues. Trimming pared 4 bases from V and 5 bases from J, leaving 15 bases between. CDR3 protein: CASSPNGRRETQYF. CDR3 DNA: TGTGCCAGCAGCCCAAACGGACGGAGGGAGACCCAGTACTTC. The complete variable domain, with remaining parts taken from reference TRBV5-4 and TRBJ2-5, reads ETGVTQSPTHLIKTRGQQVTLRCSSQSGHNTVSWYQQALGQGPQFIFQYYREEENGRGNFPPRFSGLQFPNYSSELNVNALELDDSALYLCASSPNGRRETQYFGPGTRLLVL.

The CDR3 loop reads CASSPEGGRTGELFF. The CDR3 region has the DNA TGTGCCAGCAGCCCCGAGGGCGGGAGGACCGGGGAGCTGTTTTTT. The chain is built from TRBV7-2 and TRBJ2-2, with TRBD2 identical over 8 bases. V lost 5 bases and J lost 5; bases outside the gene matches: 7. Germline CDR1 reads SGHTA; CDR2 reads FQGNSA. The CDR3 covers 15 residues.

V usage is TRBV7-2 and J usage is TRBJ1-2; 9 bases match TRBD1. The length of the CDR3 is 14 residues. Trimming cost V 4 bases and J 7 bases; bases outside gene matches: 7. Germline V lookup: CDR1 SGHTA, CDR2 FQGNSA. The CDR3 sequence is CASSSYRDRAGYTF. DNA for the CDR3: TGTGCCAGCAGCTCCTATAGGGACAGGGCTGGCTACACCTTC.

A few counts support this clone. The V gene is TRBV28, the J gene TRBJ2-4; TRBD1 matches 7 bases. The germline V gene encodes CDR1 MDHEN and CDR2 SYDVKM. This CDR3 contains 18 residues. The J segment lost 2 bases and the V segment lost 3 bases, leaving 13 bases of the junction unmatched. The CDR3 sequence is CASSFRDSFSRTKNIQYF. DNA of the CDR3: TGTGCCAGCAGTTTCAGGGACAGCTTTTCTAGAACCAAAAACATTCAGTACTTC.

The gene calls are TRBV19 and TRBJ2-1; TRBD2 matches at 10 bases. After removal of 4 bases from V and 5 bases from J, the junction contained 5 bases not matched to a gene. The CDR3 covers 15 residues. The germline CDR1 and CDR2 sequences are LNHDA and SQIVND (reference sequence). CDR3 nucleotides: TGTGCCAGTAGTACACTAGCGGGAAACGACAATGAGCAGTTCTTC. The encoded protein is CASSTLAGNDNEQFF. Combining the CDR3 with reference TRBV19 and TRBJ2-1 gives the whole variable domain DGGITQSPKYLFRKEGQNVTLSCEQNLNHDAMYWYRQDPGQGLRLIYYSQIVNDFQKGDIAEGYSVSREKKESFPLTVTSAQKNPTAFYLCASSTLAGNDNEQFFGPGTRLTVL.

This rearrangement joins TRBV10-3 to TRBJ2-3, with 9 bases identical to TRBD1. In germline, CDR1 is ENHRY, CDR2 SYGVKD. The length of the CDR3 is 14 residues. Trimming removed 2 bases from V and 8 bases from J; junction bases left unmatched: 5. In DNA form, the CDR3 reads TGTGCCATCAGTGAGGAAGGGGGACAGGGTACGCAGTATTTT. It translates to CAISEEGGQGTQYF.